The T cell receptor (beta chain) under discussion was sequenced for a study of cytotoxic CD8 clonotypes in ibrutinib-treated CLL. A remark on this clone: Its specificity is unknown.

This CDR3 contains 15 residues. Germline-derived CDR1 and CDR2 are MNHEY and SVGAGI. V lost 4 bases, J lost 8 bases, and 18 bases lay in between. Study-wide points: Treatment saw public clonotypes, which were uncommon, either contract or stay stable.

Profiling relied on immunoSEQ multiplex PCR, and the TCRdb table lists in-frame clones only, not all of them. This sample has 200,000 to 250,000 clones, with around 70% found just once. The material was PBMCs, obtained after 24 months of ibrutinib treatment. The TCR originated in a human donor with chronic lymphocytic leukemia. The gene calls are TRBV6-5 and TRBJ2-1, with D tentatively TRBD1 (6 bases). As DNA, the CDR3 is TGTGCCAGCAGTTTGGGACAATCTACCTGGGATGAGCAGTTCTTC. Its translation: CASSLGQSTWDEQFF.